This record covers a single TCR beta chain. Antigen unknown. The data were obtained in a study of T cells after yellow fever vaccination. Study summary: When fractions had low cell numbers, they were prepared with SMART-Seq v4 Ultra Low Input. Study conclusions and caveats: Only a minor proportion of clonotypes was detected across both CD4 and CD8 compartments. A large majority of primary-vaccination clones showed up again after the booster (about 97% CD4, 88% CD8).

V was pared by 3 bases and J by 9 bases, with 21 bases of the junction left unmatched. Germline V gene sequence: CDR1 SGHKS, CDR2 YYEKEE (reference sequence). CDR3 length: 18 amino acids. In TCRdb, the 5' RACE reads were re-called with MiXCR into one record per CDR3 protein. The table includes 200,000 to 300,000 distinct CDR3 sequences, roughly 13% detected once. This sequence was found in a young man who received the YFV17D yellow fever vaccine. The chain joins TRBV5-5 to TRBJ2-4, with TRBD1 identical over 7 bases. The sample here was CD4+ T cells sorted from PBMCs, taken 45 days after the yellow fever booster vaccination. The CDR3: CASSSKTVTRDSGGIQYF. The CDR3 DNA reads as TGTGCCAGCAGCTCGAAGACCGTTACCCGGGACAGCGGTGGCATTCAGTACTTC.